These 18 T cell receptor beta chains were all obtained from the same sample, sequenced in a study of circulating CD8 cells and anti-PD-1 response in melanoma. Each library started from roughly 16 ng of total RNA using the QIAseq Immune Repertoire TCR panel. MiXCR, applied by TCRdb to the reads, yields one record per CDR3 protein. The sample contains some 1,200 distinct CDR3 sequences, roughly 6% of which appear only once. From live CD3+CD8+TCRalphabeta+ cells, four PD-1 and/or TIGIT subsets were sorted. The specimen was CD8+ T cells from PBMCs, collected at baseline or after one month of anti-PD-1 therapy (not recorded which). The receptors here all came from a human donor with melanoma.

Within the sample, this clonotype is medium-sized. This chain connects TRBV6-5 to TRBJ2-2; D is undetermined. The V end lost 2 bases, the J end lost 7 bases, and 11 bases lay between the germline ends. CDR3 length: 14 amino acids. CDR1 and CDR2 from the germline V gene are MNHEY and SVGAGI. The chain's CDR3 is CASSYDLTGGELFF. The CDR3 nucleotides are TGTGCCAGCAGTTACGATCTAACCGGCGGGGAGCTGTTTTTT.

This clonotype was picked up a small number of times. The chain carries TRBV19 and TRBJ2-7; D unresolved. CDR1 is LNHDA and CDR2 is SQIVND in the germline V gene (reference sequence). There are 12 residues in the CDR3. The V and J ends lost 10 bases and 2 bases respectively, with 12 bases between them. The CDR3 DNA reads TGTGCCACCGAGACCGCCACCTACGAGCAGTACTTC. Its protein product is CATETATYEQYF.

The V gene is TRBV13, the J gene TRBJ2-7; D uncertain. Trimming took off 1 base at V and 3 bases at J, with 10 bases between the two ends. This CDR3 is 14 amino acids long. Germline CDR1 reads PRHDT; CDR2 reads FYEKMQ (reference sequence). CDR3 loop: CASSLDRTLYEQYF. CDR3 nucleotides: TGTGCCAGCAGCTTAGACCGGACGCTCTACGAGCAGTACTTC. The variable domain in full, completed from reference TRBV13 and TRBJ2-7, reads AAGVIQSPRHLIKEKRETATLKCYPIPRHDTVYWYQQGPGQDPQFLISFYEKMQSDKGSIPDRFSAQQFSDYHSELNMSSLELGDSALYFCASSLDRTLYEQYFGPGTRLTVT.

By proportion, this clonotype is medium-sized. The chain employs TRBV6-1 and TRBJ1-5; possibly TRBD1 for D (6 bases). Trimming shortened V by 2 bases and J by 1 base, and 9 bases separated the two germline ends. In germline, CDR1 is MNHNS, CDR2 SASEGT. CDR3 length: 15 residues. The CDR3 spells CASSELQGSNQPQHF. CDR3 in DNA: TGTGCCAGCAGTGAATTACAGGGAAGCAATCAGCCCCAGCATTTT.

This clonotype was detected a few times. This sequence joins TRBV5-4 and TRBJ1-1; D uncertain. Trimming took off 5 bases at V and 1 base at J, with 9 bases between the two ends. CDR1 SGHNT and CDR2 YYREEE come from the germline V gene (reference sequence). The CDR3 is 13 amino acids. CDR3 sequence: CASSPMSNTEAFF. The CDR3 DNA reads TGTGCCAGCAGTCCCATGTCGAACACTGAAGCTTTCTTT.

Points on this clonotype: This may be a read error: a much more frequent sequence differs by one nucleotide. This chain joins TRBV19 and TRBJ1-1; D is unresolved. Trimming left V 6 bases short and J 4 bases short, with 6 bases between. Germline-derived CDR1 and CDR2 are LNHDA and SQIVND (reference sequence). The CDR3 extends over 11 amino acids. The CDR3 is CASRASTEAFF. The CDR3 DNA sequence: TGTGCCAGTAGGGCGAGCACTGAAGCTTTCTTT.

This clonotype is deemed large. The V gene is TRBV19, the J gene TRBJ2-7, with 7 bases aligning to TRBD2. The CDR3 extends over 14 amino acids. After removal of 5 bases from V and 2 bases from J, the junction contained 6 bases not matched to a gene. CDR1 is LNHDA, CDR2 SQIVND, per germline (reference sequence). The CDR3 DNA reads TGTGCCAGTAGTCCTGGCGGGGGACCCTACGAGCAGTACTTC. Translating it yields CASSPGGGPYEQYF.

This clonotype was seen more than once but under ten times. This sequence joins TRBV20-1 and TRBJ2-2; a possible D gene is TRBD1 (6 bases). The CDR3 loop spans 13 amino acids. Trimming cost V 7 bases and J 2 bases, with 11 bases left between them. The V gene's germline CDR1 is DFQATT and CDR2 SNEGSKA (reference sequence). This CDR3 is CSVRTVNTGELFF. The CDR3 DNA follows: TGCAGTGTTCGGACAGTTAACACCGGGGAGCTGTTTTTT.

This clonotype is judged medium-sized. The rearrangement links TRBV12-3 or TRBV12-4 to TRBJ2-2, with D unclear. V was trimmed by 5 bases and J by 4 bases, leaving 11 bases between them. This CDR3 spans 14 amino acids. This CDR3 reads CASSPSDPTGELFF. The CDR3, as DNA: TGTGCCAGCAGTCCGTCGGACCCCACCGGGGAGCTGTTTTTT.

This clonotype is large within its sample. The chain employs TRBV6-5 and TRBJ2-1; no reliable D call. This CDR3 comprises 13 residues. CDR1 is MNHEY, CDR2 SVGAGI, per germline. V was trimmed by 6 bases and J by 0 bases, leaving 6 bases between them. CDR3 loop: CASRVHSYNEQFF. CDR3 DNA sequence: TGTGCCAGCAGGGTACACTCCTACAATGAGCAGTTCTTC.

This clonotype is classed as medium-sized (0.01 to 0.1%). The rearrangement joins TRBV19 to TRBJ2-2; D gene unclear. The V gene lost 1 base and the J gene lost 4 bases, with 4 bases spanning the gap. Per the germline V gene, CDR1 is LNHDA and CDR2 is SQIVND (reference sequence). This CDR3 region has 13 residues. For the CDR3, the DNA is TGTGCCAGTAGTATAGCCTTCACCGGGGAGCTGTTTTTT. Translated, it gives CASSIAFTGELFF.

This clonotype is medium-sized. CDR3 protein: CASSSDRGELFF. CDR3 DNA sequence: TGTGCCAGCAGCTCTGACCGCGGGGAGCTGTTTTTT. J is TRBJ2-2 and V is TRBV7-3; D unresolved. The CDR3 contains 12 residues. CDR1 and CDR2 from the germline V gene are SGHTA and FQGTGA. V was pared by 4 bases and J by 7 bases, with 7 bases between.

By sample fraction, this clonotype is medium-sized. This sequence joins TRBV5-4 and TRBJ2-1; tentatively, D is TRBD1 (5 bases). The CDR3 is made up of 14 amino acids. CDR1 and CDR2 (germline): SGHNT, YYREEE (reference sequence). The V gene lost 4 bases and the J gene lost 7 bases, with 15 bases spanning the gap. Written as DNA, the CDR3 is TGTGCCAGCAGCGGTTTGGAAAAGGGGAATGAGCAGTTCTTC. Protein product: CASSGLEKGNEQFF.

This clonotype qualifies as medium-sized. This sequence joins TRBV28 and TRBJ2-7, with 8 bases that match TRBD2. J lost 3 bases, V lost 5 bases, and 6 bases had no gene match. The CDR3 has 14 amino acids. Germline assignment: CDR1 MDHEN and CDR2 SYDVKM. The CDR3 reads CASSPSSGRYEQYF. CDR3 sequence (DNA): TGTGCCAGCAGTCCTTCTAGCGGGCGCTACGAGCAGTACTTC. Complete variable domain (other parts from reference TRBV28 and TRBJ2-7): DVKVTQSSRYLVKRTGEKVFLECVQDMDHENMFWYRQDPGLGLRLIYFSYDVKMKEKGDIPEGYSVSREKKERFSLILESASTNQTSMYLCASSPSSGRYEQYFGPGTRLTVT.

Judged by abundance, this clonotype is medium-sized. The gene calls are TRBV4-1 and TRBJ1-1, with unresolved D. CDR1 and CDR2 from the germline V gene are MGHRA and YSYEKL. This CDR3 spans 13 amino acids. V was clipped by 0 bases and J by 1 base, with 3 bases between them. The CDR3 coding sequence is TGCGCCAGCAGCCAAGATGGGAACACTGAAGCTTTCTTT. Translation gives CASSQDGNTEAFF.

By frequency in the sample, this clonotype is medium-sized. V usage is TRBV19 and J usage is TRBJ1-1; tentative D call: TRBD1 (5 bases). Trimming took off 4 bases at V and 5 bases at J, with 20 bases between the two ends. The germline CDR1 and CDR2 sequences are LNHDA and SQIVND (reference sequence). The CDR3 contains 16 residues. Here the CDR3 DNA reads TGTGCCAGTAGTACCGTCAGGGACCAAAGGGGTACTGAAGCTTTCTTT. Translating gives CASSTVRDQRGTEAFF.

This clonotype is deemed large. The genes are TRBV20-1 and TRBJ2-7; D gene unclear. V was pared by 0 bases and J by 3 bases, with 9 bases between. Germline CDR1 reads DFQATT; CDR2 reads SNEGSKA (reference sequence). The CDR3 is 13 amino acids. Here the CDR3 reads CSARDLRDYEQYF. The DNA of the CDR3 is TGCAGTGCTAGAGATCTAAGGGACTACGAGCAGTACTTC.

This clonotype counts as medium-sized. The germline gene is not matched at one end of the junction; a read error may be the cause. The genes are TRBV7-8 and TRBJ2-1; TRBD2 matches 8 bases. The germline V gene has CDR1 SGHVS and CDR2 FQNEAQ. This CDR3 region has 12 residues. The DNA for the CDR3 is TGCTCGGGCGGGGGGCTTCACAATGAGCAGTTCTTC. Translated, it gives CSGGGLHNEQFF.